This T cell receptor beta chain is drawn from a study of T cells after yellow fever vaccination. Looking at the study overall: Libraries from low-cell-number fractions were prepared with the SMART-Seq v4 Ultra Low Input RNA kit. Whole-study findings and limits: Subsequent to the booster, the majority of primary-vaccination clones reappeared (approximately 95% CD4, 85% to 90% CD8). Among all clonotypes, a small share was observed in both CD4 and CD8 compartments.

Making TCR cDNA involved 5'RACE template switching, which added UMIs and a universal primer site. MiXCR was run by TCRdb on the 5' RACE reads, yielding one entry per CDR3 protein. The data contain 140,000 to 150,000 distinct CDR3 sequences, approximately 6.6% of them singletons. Comments on this clonotype: Its antigen is currently unknown. This may arise from a read error, as a much more abundant clone is one base away.

The CDR3 is 15 residues long. This receptor was obtained from a man aged 30 to 45 who received the YFV17D yellow fever vaccine. The chain has TRBV7-1 and TRBJ2-1, with 7 bases aligning to TRBD1. The closer fit of TRBJ2-7 to the DNA end suggests the J call may be wrong. TRBV7-1 is filed as an ORF, its function uncertain. Sequencing used CD4+ T cells sorted from PBMCs, obtained 10 days after the yellow fever booster vaccination. The CDR3, as DNA: TGTGCCAGCAGCTCCGGACAGGCCCGATACAATGAGCAGTACTTC. Its protein product is CASSSGQARYNEQYF.